This record looks at one T cell receptor (beta chain) sequence and its context. Its antigen remains unidentified. This specimen includes other DNA sequences encoding the same CDR3. This sample was taken from a study of T cell responses to AZD1222 COVID-19 vaccine. This CDR3 spans 11 amino acids. From germline, CDR1 is DFQATT and CDR2 SNEGSKA (reference sequence). Trimming left V 5 bases short and J 5 bases short, with 9 bases between. Assay: immunoSEQ multiplex PCR; the TCRdb copy retains only in-frame clones and omits some. The table shows 130,000 or so clones, with roughly nine tenths occurring only once. Study-level results: Baseline seropositivity occurred in only a handful of AZD1222 recipients. Donors were largely white British and mainly female; clonal diversity was possibly underestimated.

The source was peripheral blood, collected 28 days after the second AZD1222 dose. This sequence joins TRBV20-1 and TRBJ1-2; no definite D call. The receptor was isolated from an adult who received the AZD1222 COVID-19 vaccine. The CDR3 sequence is CSALEGYGYTF. Here the CDR3 DNA reads TGCAGTGCTCTGGAGGGATATGGCTACACCTTC.